The 21 T cell receptor beta chains given below trace back to one sample, sequenced in a study of control samples from healthy donors and cancer patients. Sequencing was performed with immunoSEQ multiplex PCR; in TCRdb, only in-frame clones are kept and a portion is missing. The data hold 70,000 to 80,000 clones, with roughly 90% observed a single time. The sequenced sample was PBMCs. Receptor source: a woman aged 60 to 75 with head and neck cancer.

This rearrangement joins TRBV5-1 to TRBJ2-7; the match to TRBD2 covers 14 bases. In germline, CDR1 is SGHRS, CDR2 YFSETQ. J gave up 0 bases and V 7 bases, and 9 bases lay outside the gene matches. This CDR3 region has 17 residues. CDR3 nucleotides: TGCGCCAGCTCCGGGACTAGCGGGAGCCCGAGCTCCTACGAGCAGTACTTC. Encoded protein: CASSGTSGSPSSYEQYF. The variable domain in full, completed from reference TRBV5-1 and TRBJ2-7, reads KAGVTQTPRYLIKTRGQQVTLSCSPISGHRSVSWYQQTPGQGLQFLFEYFSETQRNKGNFPGRFSGRQFSNSRSEMNVSTLELGDSALYLCASSGTSGSPSSYEQYFGPGTRLTVT.

The genes are TRBV29-1 and TRBJ1-3; D is perhaps TRBD1 (5 bases). The CDR3 has 13 residues. Trimming shortened V by 0 bases and J by 2 bases, and 5 bases separated the two germline ends. Germline V gene sequence: CDR1 SQVTM, CDR2 ANQGSEA. CDR3 nucleotides: TGCAGCGTTGAAGAAGGGGCTGGAAACACCATATATTTT. As protein: CSVEEGAGNTIYF. Together with reference TRBV29-1 and TRBJ1-3, the CDR3 gives the full variable domain: SAVISQKPSRDICQRGTSLTIQCQVDSQVTMMFWYRQQPGQSLTLIATANQGSEATYESGFVIDKFPISRPNLTFSTLTVSNMSPEDSSIYLCSVEEGAGNTIYFGEGSWLTVV.

This chain connects TRBV7-8 to TRBJ2-1; possible D gene TRBD2, 7 bases. Germline V gene data show CDR1 as SGHVS and CDR2 as FQNEAQ. The CDR3 length is 14 residues. Trimming took off 5 bases at V and 9 bases at J, with 17 bases between the two ends. The CDR3 region is CASSKGGSTLEQFF. The CDR3 DNA reads as TGTGCCAGCAGCAAGGGGGGGTCGACACTTGAGCAGTTCTTC.

V and J are TRBV28 and TRBJ1-6; tentatively, D is TRBD1 (5 bases). Germline V gene sequence: CDR1 MDHEN, CDR2 SYDVKM. The CDR3 is 19 amino acids. The V end lost 5 bases, the J end lost 4 bases, and 24 bases lay between the germline ends. The CDR3 sequence is CASSQRGHREPGYNSPLHF. The CDR3 DNA follows: TGTGCCAGCAGTCAGCGCGGACATCGAGAACCGGGATATAATTCACCCCTCCACTTT. Using reference TRBV28 and TRBJ1-6 for the parts outside the CDR3, the full variable domain is DVKVTQSSRYLVKRTGEKVFLECVQDMDHENMFWYRQDPGLGLRLIYFSYDVKMKEKGDIPEGYSVSREKKERFSLILESASTNQTSMYLCASSQRGHREPGYNSPLHFGNGTRLTVT.

This rearrangement joins TRBV14 to TRBJ2-1; TRBD2 matches 11 bases. V dropped 2 bases and J dropped 6; count of bases not matched to a gene: 3. Per the germline V gene, CDR1 is SGHDN and CDR2 is FVKESK. This CDR3 spans 15 amino acids. This CDR3 is CASSQFGLAGNEQFF. The DNA of the CDR3 is TGTGCCAGCAGCCAATTCGGACTAGCGGGCAATGAGCAGTTCTTC.

This sequence joins TRBV12-2 and TRBJ2-3; TRBD2 is the table's D call and was not checked against the DNA. TRBV12-2 is listed as a pseudogene. The CDR3 has 16 residues. CDR3 coding DNA: TGTGCAAGTCGCTTAGCGACGAGCGGGTTCACAGATACGCAGTATTTT. Its protein product is CASRLATSGFTDTQYF.

The chain uses TRBV7-9 and TRBJ1-3; 9 bases are a match to TRBD1. The CDR3 runs to 17 residues. J was trimmed by 0 bases and V by 4 bases; bases with no gene match: 7. From germline, CDR1 is SEHNR and CDR2 FQNEAQ (reference sequence). The CDR3 here is CASSSGTGFGSGNTIYF. The CDR3 DNA reads as TGTGCCAGCAGCTCGGGGACAGGGTTCGGCTCTGGAAACACCATATATTTT.

The chain employs TRBV7-9 and TRBJ1-1; 9 nucleotides line up with TRBD1. Losses at the gene ends were 4 bases for V and 6 bases for J; bases not matched to a gene: 3. This CDR3 contains 13 residues. CDR1 and CDR2 from the germline V gene are SEHNR and FQNEAQ (reference sequence). The CDR3 loop is CASSSRTGAEAFF. Written as DNA, the CDR3 is TGTGCCAGCAGCTCACGGACAGGGGCTGAAGCTTTCTTT.

The V gene is TRBV24-1, the J gene TRBJ2-2, with D possibly TRBD1 on 5 matching bases. Germline assignment: CDR1 KGHDR and CDR2 SFDVKD. The germline V and J ends were trimmed by 1 base and 4 bases, with 6 bases remaining between them. This CDR3 is 14 amino acids long. CDR3 sequence reads: CATSDFTGTGELFF. The CDR3 DNA follows: TGTGCCACCAGTGATTTCACAGGCACCGGGGAGCTGTTTTTT.

The chain has TRBV18 and TRBJ2-5; D might be TRBD1 or TRBD2, each matching 5 bases. The germline V gene has CDR1 KGHSH and CDR2 LQKENI. V was trimmed by 3 bases and J by 4 bases, leaving 12 bases between them. CDR3 length: 14 amino acids. The DNA for the CDR3 is TGTGCCAGCTCACCCATGAGGGGCGCAGAGACCCAGTACTTC. This codes for CASSPMRGAETQYF.

V usage is TRBV2 and J usage is TRBJ1-3; the match to TRBD1 covers 9 bases. Germline V gene data show CDR1 as SNHLY and CDR2 as FYNNEI. V shed 6 bases, J shed 0 bases, and the junction held 3 bases outside the gene matches. This CDR3 spans 15 amino acids. CDR3 sequence reads: CASRGQGYSGNTIYF. For the CDR3, the DNA is TGTGCCAGCAGGGGACAGGGCTACTCTGGAAACACCATATATTTT.

This sequence joins TRBV16 and TRBJ2-1; TRBD2 aligns across 8 bases. CDR3 length: 18 residues. Per the germline V gene, CDR1 is KGHSY and CDR2 is FQNENV. The junction had 13 bases not matched to a gene; V was cut back by 4 bases and J by 2 bases. CDR3 protein: CASSPPQASGYTYNEQFF. The CDR3 nucleotides read TGTGCCAGCAGCCCCCCTCAGGCTAGCGGGTACACCTACAATGAGCAGTTCTTC.

The chain employs TRBV24-1 and TRBJ2-1; 8 bases map to TRBD2. With 4 bases clipped from V and 6 bases from J, the junction kept 10 bases outside the gene matches. CDR1 and CDR2 from the germline V gene are KGHDR and SFDVKD. This CDR3 region has 16 residues. The DNA for the CDR3 is TGTGCCACCAGTGACACTCGGGAGGGGACGATCAATGAGCAGTTCTTC. Its protein is CATSDTREGTINEQFF.

This clone was observed a few times. V gene TRBV28 combines with J gene TRBJ1-6; D not resolved. CDR3 length: 11 residues. Germline V gene lookup returns CDR1 MDHEN and CDR2 SYDVKM. V was cut by 1 base and J by 15 bases, with 7 bases left in between. CDR3 nucleotide sequence: TGTGCCAGCAGTTTATTGTCCCTCCTCCACTTT. It specifies CASSLLSLLHF.

J is TRBJ2-7 and V is TRBV6-5; 10 positions match TRBD2. CDR1 is MNHEY, CDR2 SVGAGI, per germline. CDR3 length: 15 amino acids. V lost 2 bases, J lost 4 bases, and 5 bases stayed unmatched. The CDR3 nucleotides are TGTGCCAGCAGTTACGGTCTAGCGGGAGAATACGAGCAGTACTTC. Protein product: CASSYGLAGEYEQYF.

The CDR3 DNA reads as TGTGCCTGGAGTGTACAAGCGGGAGGGCCTGCGGGGGAGCTGTTTTTT. It is translated as CAWSVQAGGPAGELFF. The genes are TRBV30 and TRBJ2-2; 10 positions match TRBD2. Trimming took 0 bases from V and 8 from J; bases not matched to a gene: 9. Germline assignment: CDR1 GTSNPN and CDR2 SVGIG (reference sequence). CDR3 length: 16 amino acids.

The V and J genes are TRBV18 and TRBJ1-4; D uncertain. The CDR3 runs 15 residues. V was cut by 2 bases and J by 0 bases, with 7 bases left in between. The germline CDR1 and CDR2 sequences are KGHSH and LQKENI. The CDR3 protein is CASSPVGSTNEKLFF. The CDR3, as DNA: TGTGCCAGCTCACCAGTCGGCTCAACTAATGAAAAACTGTTTTTT.

V usage is TRBV21-1 and J usage is TRBJ2-1; the table's D call, TRBD1, has no DNA check behind it. TRBV21-1 is shown as a pseudogene. The length of the CDR3 is 16 residues. CDR3 loop: CASSKSRDREYNEQFF. DNA of the CDR3: TGTGCCAGCAGCAAAAGCCGGGACAGGGAATACAATGAGCAGTTCTTC.

The chain carries TRBV7-9 and TRBJ2-3, with 13 bases matching TRBD2. This CDR3 has 16 residues. The junction had 4 bases not matched to a gene; V was cut back by 5 bases and J by 2 bases. Germline V gene data show CDR1 as SEHNR and CDR2 as FQNEAQ (reference sequence). DNA for the CDR3: TGTGCCAGCAGCCGGGGACTAGCGGGATTCACAGATACGCAGTATTTT. Residues: CASSRGLAGFTDTQYF.

This clone was seen only once. The gene calls are TRBV18 and TRBJ2-3, with a possible D match to TRBD2 (6 bases). Germline CDR1 and CDR2: KGHSH and LQKENI. V was shortened by 6 bases and J by 2 bases, with 18 bases between the two germline ends. The CDR3 runs 16 residues. The CDR3: CASSSRLDGYTDTQYF. CDR3 bases: TGTGCCAGCTCGTCCCGACTAGACGGTTACACAGATACGCAGTATTTT.

The chain has TRBV7-9 and TRBJ2-3; 7 bases map to TRBD2. Trimming took 4 bases from V and 0 from J; bases not matched to a gene: 4. The CDR3 extends over 15 amino acids. Looked up from germline, CDR1 is SEHNR and CDR2 is FQNEAQ (reference sequence). The DNA of the CDR3 is TGTGCCAGCAGCTCCGGACTAGGAAGCACAGATACGCAGTATTTT. Translation gives CASSSGLGSTDTQYF.